The next 6 T cell receptor beta chains were all read from a single sample in a study of shared clonotypes between healthy human individuals. Produced via immunoSEQ multiplex PCR; TCRdb's table is partial and in-frame only. The table has more than 550,000 clones, approximately 77% seen once. The sample consisted of memory CD4+ T cells sorted from blood. Indicated subset: CD45RA-negative fraction. The origin of the receptors is a woman in her 30s in good health.

The CDR3 sequence is CASNTSGRTHNEQFF. The DNA for the CDR3 is TGTGCCAGCAACACTAGCGGGAGAACCCACAATGAGCAGTTCTTC. The chain recombines TRBV21-1 with TRBJ2-1; TRBD2 is the table's D call, not checked against the DNA. TRBV21-1 is annotated as a pseudogene. The CDR3 has 15 residues.

The CDR3: CASSFQQGIGELFF. For the CDR3, the DNA is TGTGCCAGCAGTTTTCAGCAGGGGATCGGGGAGCTGTTTTTT. V and J are TRBV28 and TRBJ2-2; perhaps TRBD1 as D (6 bases). The CDR3 has 14 residues. Trimming took off 3 bases at V and 7 bases at J, with 12 bases between the two ends. Germline lookup yields CDR1 MDHEN and CDR2 SYDVKM. Supplemented by reference TRBV28 and TRBJ2-2, the full variable domain reads DVKVTQSSRYLVKRTGEKVFLECVQDMDHENMFWYRQDPGLGLRLIYFSYDVKMKEKGDIPEGYSVSREKKERFSLILESASTNQTSMYLCASSFQQGIGELFFGEGSRLTVL.

V is TRBV6-4 and J is TRBJ1-1; D gene unclear. Germline V gene lookup returns CDR1 MRHNA and CDR2 SNTAGT. The V end was cut by 10 bases, the J end by 3 bases, with 15 bases between. This CDR3 is built from 13 residues. In nucleotides, the CDR3 is TGTGCCATCATGCAGGCTGAGGACACTGAAGCTTTCTTT. This encodes CAIMQAEDTEAFF.

The chain combines TRBV11-2 with TRBJ2-7; no clear D gene. This CDR3 comprises 11 residues. The germline V and J ends were trimmed by 1 base and 6 bases, with 4 bases remaining between them. CDR1 and CDR2 from the germline V gene are SGHAT and FQNNGV. The CDR3 region is CASSLAVEQYF. CDR3 bases: TGTGCCAGCAGCTTAGCGGTCGAGCAGTACTTC.

This sequence joins TRBV10-1 and TRBJ1-5, with D perhaps matching TRBD1 (6 bases). CDR1 and CDR2 (germline): WNHNN, SYGVQD (reference sequence). V gave up 6 bases and J gave up 10 bases, with 19 bases separating them. The CDR3 length is 14 residues. The CDR3 sequence: CASSRDNCPLPQHF. CDR3 coding DNA: TGCGCCAGCAGCCGGGACAACTGTCCCCTACCCCAGCATTTT.

The rearrangement uses TRBV19 and TRBJ1-3, with a possible D match to TRBD1 (5 bases). Germline CDR1 LNHDA, CDR2 SQIVND (reference sequence). CDR3 length equals 17 residues. Trimming took off 7 bases at V and 7 bases at J, with 26 bases between the two ends. CDR3 sequence: CASTPPWGRREGNTIYF. Here the CDR3 DNA reads TGTGCCAGTACCCCCCCATGGGGCCGCCGAGAGGGCAACACCATATATTTT.